This TCR beta chain was identified in a study of CD8 T cells in ankylosing spondylitis. Notes on the study in general: Ankylosing spondylitis blood appeared to be characterized by a TCR beta motif of about eight highly homologous variants. As for the disease-linked clones, they showed a CD8+ phenotype and occurred at relatively low frequencies in peripheral blood. Reported data indicate significant enrichment of disease-linked clones within matched ankylosing spondylitis synovial fluid.

This clonotype was found many times. Antigen unknown. The trim removed 7 bases at V and 2 bases at J, leaving 7 bases unmatched. The CDR3 loop spans 14 amino acids. Construction of TCR beta libraries was performed using quantitative 5'-RACE with molecular barcodes. TCRdb called the 5' RACE reads again in MiXCR, with one record for every CDR3 protein. Of approximately 520,000 distinct CDR3 sequences listed, less than 6% were seen once; the top ten hold 3% to 4%. This receptor was taken from a male donor with ankylosing spondylitis. Sequencing used blood, either unsorted or a sorted T cell fraction (not recorded which). This chain uses TRBV12-3 or TRBV12-4 with TRBJ2-5, with 7 bases fitting TRBD2. The CDR3 DNA reads as TGTGCCAGCAACCCTCGGGGACTACAAGAGACCCAGTACTTC. It translates to CASNPRGLQETQYF.